The rows below give T cell receptor beta chains drawn from one sample of a study of cytotoxic CD8 clonotypes in ibrutinib-treated CLL. This table comes from immunoSEQ multiplex PCR, and its TCRdb copy is limited to in-frame clones, with some not included. The sample has some 150,000 clones, approximately 80% seen once. The specimen comprised PBMCs, sampled after 12 months of ibrutinib treatment. The receptor source for this set is a human donor with chronic lymphocytic leukemia. Each CDR3 is given with its conserved first and last residue. A D gene is named only where the DNA matches it firmly. Some rows mark clone size as missing; the rest say once, few, many or name a class of expanded clone.

J gene	V gene	D gene	clone size	CDR3 protein	CDR3 DNA
TRBJ2-5	TRBV2	TRBD1	NA	CASTSQGYYQETQYF	TGTGCCAGCACCTCACAGGGGTATTACCAAGAGACCCAGTACTTC
TRBJ2-1	TRBV28	NA	NA	CASSAMDEQFF	TGTGCCAGCAGTGCGATGGATGAGCAGTTCTTC
TRBJ1-1	TRBV6-4	TRBD1	NA	CASSDYAGTGVVF	TGTGCCAGCAGTGACTACGCCGGGACAGGGGTGGTCTTT
TRBJ2-7	TRBV7-8	NA	NA	CASSLAGPHYF	TGTGCCAGCAGCTTAGCGGGACCTCACTACTTC
TRBJ2-1	TRBV28	NA	NA	CASSPDGRVGFNEQFF	TGTGCCAGCAGTCCGGACGGCCGCGTTGGCTTCAATGAGCAGTTCTTC
TRBJ2-7	TRBV9	NA	NA	CASSGDEQYF	TGTGCCAGCAGCGGGGACGAGCAGTACTTC
TRBJ2-5	TRBV10-3	NA	NA	CAISDGGSETQYF	TGTGCCATCAGTGATGGGGGCTCAGAGACCCAGTACTTC
TRBJ2-1	TRBV4-3	TRBD2	NA	CASSQTWTSGYNEQFF	TGCGCCAGCAGCCAAACCTGGACTAGCGGCTACAATGAGCAGTTCTTC
TRBJ1-1	TRBV28	NA	few	CASSLFSSGSTEAFF	TGTGCCAGCAGTTTATTCTCGTCAGGGTCCACTGAAGCTTTCTTT
TRBJ2-2	TRBV19	NA	NA	CASSIEVLATGELFF	TGTGCCAGTAGTATAGAGGTTTTGGCTACCGGGGAGCTGTTTTTT
TRBJ1-1	TRBV5-4	TRBD1	NA	CASSFEGAANTEAFF	TGTGCCAGCAGCTTTGAGGGGGCGGCGAACACTGAAGCTTTCTTT
TRBJ2-7	TRBV19	NA	NA	CASSPSGGLTYEQYF	TGTGCCAGTAGTCCCTCGGGGGGCCTCACCTACGAGCAGTACTTC
TRBJ2-2	TRBV2	TRBD1	NA	CASGGKGASTGELFF	TGTGCCAGCGGGGGAAAGGGGGCTAGCACCGGGGAGCTGTTTTTT
TRBJ1-2	TRBV7-9	NA	few	CASTDPAIGYGYTF	TGTGCCAGCACCGACCCTGCAATTGGCTATGGCTACACCTTC
TRBJ2-3	TRBV6-5	NA	NA	CASSQLAMGTDTQYF	TGTGCCAGCAGTCAGCTAGCGATGGGCACAGATACGCAGTATTTT
TRBJ1-1	TRBV9	NA	once	CASSVQELNTEAFF	TGTGCCAGCAGCGTACAGGAATTAAACACTGAAGCTTTCTTT
TRBJ1-2	TRBV19	NA	once	CASNLVWEGRNYGYTF	TGTGCCAGTAACCTGGTCTGGGAGGGAAGAAACTATGGCTACACCTTC
TRBJ1-3	TRBV9	NA	NA	CASSVATESGNTIYF	TGTGCCAGCAGCGTAGCCACGGAGTCTGGAAACACCATATATTTT
TRBJ2-2	TRBV7-9	TRBD2	NA	CASSGTSGSVAGELFF	TGTGCCAGCAGCGGAACTAGCGGGAGCGTCGCCGGGGAGCTGTTTTTT
TRBJ2-3	TRBV25-1	NA	NA	CASSDLLGNTQYF	TGTGCCAGCAGTGATCTCCTTGGAAATACGCAGTATTTT
TRBJ1-2	TRBV28	TRBD1	NA	CASSPTSLDRMNYGYTF	TGTGCCAGCAGTCCTACCTCCCTGGACAGGATGAACTATGGCTACACCTTC
TRBJ2-3	TRBV7-3	TRBD2	NA	CASSLKPLAVKEDTQYF	TGTGCCAGCAGCTTAAAACCACTAGCGGTAAAGGAAGATACGCAGTATTTT
TRBJ1-1	TRBV10-3	NA	NA	CAVGQTNTEAFF	TGTGCCGTTGGACAAACGAACACTGAAGCTTTCTTT
TRBJ2-1	TRBV7-2	NA	NA	CASSGWGRETAEQFF	TGTGCCAGCAGCGGATGGGGGCGGGAGACGGCTGAGCAGTTCTTC
TRBJ2-2	TRBV2	TRBD1	NA	CASRTTGNVGELFF	TGTGCCAGCAGAACGACAGGGAATGTCGGGGAGCTGTTTTTT
TRBJ1-5	TRBV7-3	NA	few	CASSSWRVGQPQHF	TGTGCCAGCAGCTCTTGGAGGGTTGGTCAGCCCCAGCATTTT
TRBJ2-1	TRBV28	NA	NA	CASSPFRDPIVNEQFF	TGTGCCAGCAGCCCTTTCCGGGACCCAATTGTCAATGAGCAGTTCTTC
TRBJ2-3	TRBV28	NA	NA	CASSSSAMGFTDTQYF	TGTGCCAGCAGTTCCTCGGCGATGGGCTTCACAGATACGCAGTATTTT
TRBJ2-3	TRBV27	NA	NA	CATAILSGQADTQYF	TGTGCCACGGCAATCCTTTCGGGGCAGGCAGATACGCAGTATTTT
TRBJ2-7	TRBV7-2	NA	NA	CASSLGVGFEQYF	TGTGCCAGCAGCTTAGGCGTCGGGTTCGAGCAGTACTTC
TRBJ1-6	TRBV18	NA	few	CASSPQGDSPLHF	TGTGCCAGCTCACCTCAGGGAGATTCACCCCTCCACTTT
TRBJ2-1	TRBV7-8	NA	NA	CASSLSWQDNEQFF	TGTGCCAGCAGCTTGTCTTGGCAGGACAATGAGCAGTTCTTC
TRBJ2-3	TRBV18	TRBD1	NA	CASSPPGTASTDTQYF	TGTGCCAGCTCACCTCCCGGGACAGCAAGCACAGATACGCAGTATTTT
TRBJ1-1	TRBV28	NA	NA	CASSPGVIVNTEAFF	TGTGCCAGCAGCCCCGGGGTAATAGTGAACACTGAAGCTTTCTTT
TRBJ2-7	TRBV28	TRBD1	NA	CASSSPDRATSRPYEQYF	TGTGCCAGCAGCTCGCCGGACAGGGCGACGTCGAGGCCTTACGAGCAGTACTTC
TRBJ1-2	TRBV28	NA	NA	CASSPPAQPYGYTF	TGTGCCAGCAGTCCCCCCGCCCAGCCTTATGGCTACACCTTC
TRBJ2-3	TRBV7-9	NA	NA	CASSLVADTDTQYF	TGTGCCAGCAGCTTAGTGGCCGACACAGATACGCAGTATTTT
TRBJ2-7	TRBV7-2	TRBD1	NA	CASSWTGALSSYEQYF	TGTGCCAGCAGCTGGACAGGGGCCTTATCCTCCTACGAGCAGTACTTC
TRBJ1-2	TRBV5-8	TRBD1	NA	CASSVGTGGGNYGYTF	TGTGCCAGCAGCGTAGGGACAGGGGGCGGCAACTATGGCTACACCTTC
TRBJ1-3	TRBV28	NA	few	CASSSGSRPDTIYF	TGTGCCAGCAGTTCGGGGAGTAGGCCGGACACCATATATTTT
TRBJ2-5	TRBV30	TRBD2	once	CAWSVVSGRPDAQYF	TGTGCCTGGAGTGTAGTTAGCGGGAGGCCGGATGCCCAGTACTTC
TRBJ2-7	TRBV19	TRBD2	NA	CASSIWGGLAGEVYEQYF	TGTGCCAGTAGTATTTGGGGAGGCTTGGCGGGAGAAGTATACGAGCAGTACTTC
TRBJ1-6	TRBV5-1	NA	NA	CASTETANYNSLLHF	TGCGCCAGCACAGAAACAGCTAACTATAATTCACTCCTCCACTTT
TRBJ1-5	TRBV7-8	NA	once	CASSRDRNSNQPQHF	TGTGCCAGCAGCCGAGACAGGAATAGCAATCAGCCCCAGCATTTT
TRBJ2-1	TRBV7-8	NA	once	CASSLFTGTERNNEQFF	TGTGCCAGCAGCTTGTTCACCGGGACTGAAAGAAACAATGAGCAGTTCTTC
TRBJ2-2	TRBV14	TRBD1	NA	CASSQQGVDTGELFF	TGTGCCAGCAGCCAACAGGGGGTCGACACCGGGGAGCTGTTTTTT
TRBJ2-1	TRBV27	NA	NA	CAARGDSYNEQFF	TGTGCCGCCCGCGGTGACAGCTACAATGAGCAGTTCTTC
TRBJ2-1	TRBV30	NA	NA	CAWSRQGEQFF	TGTGCCTGGAGTCGTCAGGGCGAGCAGTTCTTC
TRBJ1-3	TRBV7-9	TRBD1	NA	CASDRGSGNTIYF	TGTGCCAGTGACAGGGGCTCTGGAAACACCATATATTTT
TRBJ1-2	TRBV15	NA	NA	CATSRDTGLGGYTF	TGTGCCACCAGCAGAGATACAGGGCTTGGTGGCTACACCTTC
TRBJ2-1	TRBV7-9	TRBD1	NA	CASSGRQGLSSYNEQFF	TGTGCCAGCAGCGGGAGACAGGGTTTAAGCTCCTACAATGAGCAGTTCTTC
TRBJ2-5	TRBV7-2	NA	few	CASSFTLETQYF	TGTGCCAGCAGCTTTACCTTGGAGACCCAGTACTTC
TRBJ2-3	TRBV4-1	TRBD2	NA	CASSQDWSSGGARAQYF	TGCGCCAGCAGCCAAGATTGGTCCAGCGGGGGGGCTCGGGCGCAGTATTTT
TRBJ2-7	TRBV11-2	NA	NA	CASSLGHAYEQYF	TGTGCCAGCAGCTTAGGACACGCCTACGAGCAGTACTTC
TRBJ2-1	TRBV18	TRBD2	NA	CASSPIALAGGPVSGGNEQFF	TGTGCCAGCTCACCAATCGCGCTAGCGGGAGGGCCCGTCAGTGGCGGCAATGAGCAGTTCTTC
TRBJ2-3	TRBV27	NA	NA	CASSLRFIDTQYF	TGTGCCAGCAGTTTGAGGTTCATAGATACGCAGTATTTT